The clone carrying this TCR beta chain was detected ten times or more. Authors' data handling: Amplified reference gene primers provided the basis for estimating nucleated cell counts. Profiling relied on immunoSEQ multiplex PCR, and the TCRdb table lists in-frame clones only, not all of them. V, J and clone size were drawn from that table, and D and trimming were deduced from the DNA. The table records 200,000 to 250,000 clones, 65% to 90% of them present only once. These data belong to a study of blood T cell repertoires in COVID-19. Trimming stripped 7 bases from V and 2 bases from J, with 18 bases between. Germline CDR1 and CDR2: MNHEY and SVGAGI. CDR3 length: 15 residues.

J is TRBJ2-7 and V is TRBV6-5; D perhaps matches TRBD1 (5 bases). The source is a woman in her 70s with COVID-19, enrolled during active disease. The sequencing sample was made of peripheral blood. The CDR3 sequence is CASKRSFRVTYEQYF. DNA for the CDR3: TGTGCCAGCAAGCGATCATTCAGGGTAACCTACGAGCAGTACTTC.